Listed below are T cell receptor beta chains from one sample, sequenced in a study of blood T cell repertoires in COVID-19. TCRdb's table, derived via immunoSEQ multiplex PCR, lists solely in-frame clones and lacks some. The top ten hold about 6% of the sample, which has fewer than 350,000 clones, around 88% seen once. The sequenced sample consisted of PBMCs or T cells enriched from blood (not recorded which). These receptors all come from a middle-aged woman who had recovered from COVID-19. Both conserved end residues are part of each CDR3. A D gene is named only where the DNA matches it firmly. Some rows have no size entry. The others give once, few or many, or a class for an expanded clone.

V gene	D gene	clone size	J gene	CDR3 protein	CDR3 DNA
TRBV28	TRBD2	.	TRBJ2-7	CASSPGLVRREQYF	TGTGCCAGCAGTCCCGGACTAGTGCGCCGCGAGCAGTACTTC
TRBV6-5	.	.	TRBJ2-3	CASRRLSTDTQYF	TGTGCCAGCAGAAGACTGAGCACAGATACGCAGTATTTT
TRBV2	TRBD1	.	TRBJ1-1	CASTAGQTNTEAFF	TGTGCCAGCACCGCGGGACAGACCAACACTGAAGCTTTCTTT
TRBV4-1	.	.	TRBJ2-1	CASSQVAGLSYNEQFF	TGCGCCAGCAGCCAAGTGGCGGGCCTCTCCTACAATGAGCAGTTCTTC
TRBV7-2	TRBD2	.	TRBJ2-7	CASSFTGGFEQYF	TGTGCCAGCAGCTTCACGGGAGGGTTCGAGCAGTACTTC
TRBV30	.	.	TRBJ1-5	CAWSVAGLDQPQHF	TGTGCCTGGAGTGTTGCAGGGTTGGATCAGCCCCAGCATTTT
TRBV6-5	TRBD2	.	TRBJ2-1	CASSYGGSSYNEQFF	TGTGCCAGCAGTTACGGCGGGAGCTCCTACAATGAGCAGTTCTTC
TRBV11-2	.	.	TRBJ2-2	CASSLDSPGELFF	TGTGCCAGCAGCTTAGACTCCCCCGGGGAGCTGTTTTTT
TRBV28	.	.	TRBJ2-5	CASSSPVETQYF	TGTGCCAGCAGTTCCCCCGTAGAGACCCAGTACTTC
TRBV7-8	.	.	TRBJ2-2	CASSFLSGGELFF	TGTGCCAGCAGCTTCTTATCCGGCGGGGAGCTGTTTTTT
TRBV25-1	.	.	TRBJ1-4	CASSRGRGNEKLFF	TGTGCCAGCAGCAGGGGAAGGGGTAATGAAAAACTGTTTTTT
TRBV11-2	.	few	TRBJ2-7	CASSLVAGLGEQYF	TGTGCCAGCAGCTTAGTGGCAGGGTTGGGAGAGCAGTACTTC
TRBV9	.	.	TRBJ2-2	CASSTWRSDTGELFF	TGTGCCAGCAGCACCTGGCGGAGTGACACCGGGGAGCTGTTTTTT
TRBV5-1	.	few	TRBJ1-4	CASSLDGGPTSNEKLFF	TGCGCCAGCAGCTTGGATGGCGGGCCGACGAGTAATGAAAAACTGTTTTTT
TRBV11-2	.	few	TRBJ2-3	CASSLGFGPDTQYF	TGTGCCAGCAGCTTAGGCTTCGGTCCAGATACGCAGTATTTT
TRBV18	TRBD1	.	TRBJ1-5	CASSGRGPLRSNQPQHF	TGTGCCAGCTCAGGCAGGGGGCCTCTTAGAAGCAATCAGCCCCAGCATTTT
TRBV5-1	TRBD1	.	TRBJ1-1	CASSLEGVGTGAGTEAFF	TGCGCCAGCAGCTTGGAAGGGGTCGGGACAGGGGCTGGCACTGAAGCTTTCTTT
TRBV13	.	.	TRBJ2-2	CASSLRAGPNTGELFF	TGTGCCAGCAGCTTAAGGGCGGGTCCGAACACCGGGGAGCTGTTTTTT
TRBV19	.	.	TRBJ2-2	CASSANYKNTGELFF	TGTGCCAGTAGTGCAAACTACAAAAACACCGGGGAGCTGTTTTTT
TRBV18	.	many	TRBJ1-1	CASSPSGESEAFF	TGTGCCAGCTCACCAAGCGGAGAGAGTGAAGCTTTCTTT
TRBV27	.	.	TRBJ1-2	CASSFPIGGVNYGYTF	TGTGCCAGCAGTTTCCCTATAGGGGGGGTAAACTATGGCTACACCTTC
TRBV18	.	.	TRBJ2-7	CASSPGHPEQYF	TGTGCCAGCTCACCGGGACACCCGGAGCAGTACTTC
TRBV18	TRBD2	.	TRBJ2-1	CASSPPGLAGLDEQFF	TGTGCCAGCTCACCACCGGGACTAGCGGGATTAGATGAGCAGTTCTTC
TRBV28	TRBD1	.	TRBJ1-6	CASSPGGQSPLHF	TGTGCCAGCAGTCCAGGGGGTCAATCACCCCTCCACTTT
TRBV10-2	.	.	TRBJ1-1	CASTSTVNTEAFF	TGCGCCAGCACCTCCACTGTGAACACTGAAGCTTTCTTT
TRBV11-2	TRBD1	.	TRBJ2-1	CASSKDRGHNEQFF	TGTGCCAGTTCAAAGGACAGGGGCCACAATGAGCAGTTCTTC